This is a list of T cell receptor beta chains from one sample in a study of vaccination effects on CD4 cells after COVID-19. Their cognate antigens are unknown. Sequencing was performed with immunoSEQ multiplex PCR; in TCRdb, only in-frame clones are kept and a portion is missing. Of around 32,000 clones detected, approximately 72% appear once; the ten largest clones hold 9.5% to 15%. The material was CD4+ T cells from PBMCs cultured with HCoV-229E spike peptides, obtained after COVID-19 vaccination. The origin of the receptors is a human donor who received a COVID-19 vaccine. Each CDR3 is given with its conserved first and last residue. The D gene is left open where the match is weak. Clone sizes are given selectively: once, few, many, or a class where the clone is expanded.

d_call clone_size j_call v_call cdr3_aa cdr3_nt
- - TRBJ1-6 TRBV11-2 CASSSSTSFNSPLHF TGTGCCAGCAGCTCTTCCACCTCTTTTAATTCACCCCTCCACTTT
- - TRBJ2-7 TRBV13 CASSRRTYEQYF TGTGCCAGCAGCCGACGAACCTACGAGCAGTACTTC
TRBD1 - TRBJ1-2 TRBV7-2 CASSLTGGPNYGYTF TGTGCCAGCAGCTTGACAGGGGGCCCTAACTATGGCTACACCTTC
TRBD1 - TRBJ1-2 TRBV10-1 CASSESQGQPYGYTF TGCGCCAGCAGTGAGTCCCAGGGACAGCCCTATGGCTACACCTTC
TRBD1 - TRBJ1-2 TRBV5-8 CASSLTGAYGYTF TGTGCCAGCAGCCTGACAGGGGCCTATGGCTACACCTTC
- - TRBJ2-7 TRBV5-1 CASSLSPVRAYEQYF TGCGCCAGCAGCTTGTCCCCGGTGAGGGCCTACGAGCAGTACTTC
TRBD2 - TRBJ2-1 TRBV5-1 CASSFGMIGGGGSSSYNEQFF TGCGCCAGCAGCTTCGGTATGATCGGCGGGGGGGGCAGTAGCTCCTACAATGAGCAGTTCTTC
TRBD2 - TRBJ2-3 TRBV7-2 CASSLRAGASTDTQYF TGTGCCAGCAGCCTACGAGCGGGGGCTAGCACAGATACGCAGTATTTT
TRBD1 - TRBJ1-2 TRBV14 CASSQHPRTGSYTF TGTGCCAGCAGCCAGCATCCCCGGACAGGGAGCTACACCTTC
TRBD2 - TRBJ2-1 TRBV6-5 CASSWQAGSYNEQFF TGTGCCAGCAGTTGGCAAGCGGGATCCTACAATGAGCAGTTCTTC
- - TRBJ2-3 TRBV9 CASSVGGYSTDTQYF TGTGCCAGCAGCGTAGGAGGATATAGCACAGATACGCAGTATTTT
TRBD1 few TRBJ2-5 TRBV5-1 CASSPRGHAGTQYF TGCGCCAGCAGTCCCAGGGGGCATGCGGGGACCCAGTACTTC
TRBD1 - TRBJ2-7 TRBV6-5 CASTGGRPLYEQYF TGTGCCAGTACAGGGGGCCGCCCTCTCTACGAGCAGTACTTC
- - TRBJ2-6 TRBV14 CASSHAWRGGANVLTF TGTGCCAGCAGCCATGCCTGGAGGGGTGGGGCCAACGTCCTGACTTTC
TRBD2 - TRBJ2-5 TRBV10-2 CASSLLSGRGETQYF TGCGCCAGCAGTCTCCTTAGCGGGAGGGGGGAGACCCAGTACTTC
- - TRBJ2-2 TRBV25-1 CASSDTQGKNTGELFF TGTGCCAGCAGTGATACGCAGGGTAAAAACACCGGGGAGCTGTTTTTT
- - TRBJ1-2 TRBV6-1 CASSESGGNGYTF TGTGCCAGCAGTGAATCAGGAGGGAACGGCTACACCTTC
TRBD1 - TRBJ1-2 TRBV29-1 CSVETGNYGYTF TGCAGCGTTGAGACAGGGAACTATGGCTACACCTTC
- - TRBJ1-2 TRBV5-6 CASSAWNGQGGYGYTF TGTGCCAGCAGCGCTTGGAATGGGCAGGGAGGCTATGGCTACACCTTC
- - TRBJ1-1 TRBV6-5 CASSYSYTLNTEAFF TGTGCCAGCAGTTACTCGTACACCTTGAACACTGAAGCTTTCTTT
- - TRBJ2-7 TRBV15 CATRFLREKVYEQYF TGTGCCACCAGGTTCTTGAGGGAGAAGGTCTACGAGCAGTACTTC
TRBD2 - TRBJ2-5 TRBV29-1 CSVELGGETQYF TGCAGCGTTGAATTGGGAGGGGAGACCCAGTACTTC
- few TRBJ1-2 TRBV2 CASSEARGYGYTF TGTGCCAGCAGTGAAGCGCGGGGGTATGGCTACACCTTC
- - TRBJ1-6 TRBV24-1 CATSEMGNSPLHF TGTGCCACCAGTGAAATGGGGAATTCACCCCTCCACTTT
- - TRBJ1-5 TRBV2 CASSVDTDQPQHF TGTGCCAGCAGCGTCGACACGGACCAGCCCCAGCATTTT
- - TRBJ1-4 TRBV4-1 CASSQRGGLGTNEKLFF TGCGCCAGCAGCCAAAGGGGGGGACTTGGGACTAATGAAAAACTGTTTTTT
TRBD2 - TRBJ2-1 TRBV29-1 CSTGTGTRVYEQFF TGCAGCACGGGAACCGGGACTAGAGTTTATGAGCAGTTCTTC
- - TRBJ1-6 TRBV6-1 CASSDRENSPLHF TGTGCCAGCAGTGACAGGGAGAATTCACCCCTCCACTTT
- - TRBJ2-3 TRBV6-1 CASSDRITLLTDTQYF TGTGCCAGCAGTGACAGGATTACATTACTCACAGATACGCAGTATTTT
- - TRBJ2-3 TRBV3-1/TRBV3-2 CASSQGVADTQYF TGTGCCAGCAGCCAAGGCGTGGCGGATACGCAGTATTTT
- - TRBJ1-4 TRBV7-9 CASSLALGEDEKLFF TGTGCCAGCAGCTTAGCTTTGGGGGAAGATGAAAAACTGTTTTTT
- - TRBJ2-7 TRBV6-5 CASSYSFGSLPGKQYF TGTGCCAGCAGTTACTCGTTCGGCAGCCTGCCAGGAAAGCAGTACTTC
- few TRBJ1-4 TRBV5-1 CASSSQGATNEKLFF TGCGCCAGCAGCTCCCAGGGAGCAACTAATGAAAAACTGTTTTTT
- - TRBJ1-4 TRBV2 CASSLNGVSGEKLFF TGTGCCAGCAGTCTAAATGGGGTTAGCGGTGAAAAACTGTTTTTT
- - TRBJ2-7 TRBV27 CASSTGHEQYF TGTGCCAGCAGCACAGGGCACGAGCAGTACTTC
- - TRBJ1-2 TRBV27 CASRDSGAGGYTF TGTGCCAGCAGGGACTCAGGGGCAGGAGGCTACACCTTC
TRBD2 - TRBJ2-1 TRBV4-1 CASSSPGLARGGGNNEQFF TGCGCCAGCAGCTCTCCGGGACTAGCGCGAGGGGGAGGAAACAATGAGCAGTTCTTC
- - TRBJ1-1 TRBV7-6 CASSLGRGAEAFF TGTGCCAGCAGCTTAGGTCGGGGCGCTGAAGCTTTCTTT
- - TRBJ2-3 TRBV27 CASSTITDTQYF TGTGCCAGCAGTACCATCACAGATACGCAGTATTTT
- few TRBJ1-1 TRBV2 CASSYHSTEAFF TGTGCCAGCAGTTACCACAGCACTGAAGCTTTCTTT
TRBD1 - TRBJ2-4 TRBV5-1 CASSLDGTGMAKNIQYF TGCGCCAGCAGCTTGGATGGGACAGGGATGGCCAAAAACATTCAGTACTTC
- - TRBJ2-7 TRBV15 CATSRDRTSDEQYF TGTGCCACCAGCAGAGATAGGACTTCTGACGAGCAGTACTTC
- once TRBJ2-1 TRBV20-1 CSAGGGDEQFF TGCAGTGCAGGGGGTGGGGATGAGCAGTTCTTC
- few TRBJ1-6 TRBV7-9 CASSLDYNSPLHF TGTGCCAGCAGCTTAGACTATAATTCACCCCTCCACTTT
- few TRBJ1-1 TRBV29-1 CSVDFAGDTEAFF TGCAGCGTTGATTTTGCAGGGGACACTGAAGCTTTCTTT
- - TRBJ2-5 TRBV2 CASSATLWETQYF TGTGCCAGCAGTGCGACTCTGTGGGAGACCCAGTACTTC
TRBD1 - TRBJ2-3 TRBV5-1 CASSLWTGGTTDTQYF TGCGCCAGCAGCTTGTGGACAGGGGGCACCACAGATACGCAGTATTTT
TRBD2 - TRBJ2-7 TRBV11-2 CASSSTGGTYEQYF TGTGCCAGCAGCTCTACCGGGGGGACCTACGAGCAGTACTTC
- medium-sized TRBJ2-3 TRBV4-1 CASSQDYGAGDTQYF TGCGCCAGCAGCCAAGATTACGGGGCGGGAGATACGCAGTATTTT
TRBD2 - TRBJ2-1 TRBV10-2 CASATSGSFGEQFF TGCGCCAGCGCCACTAGCGGGAGTTTCGGAGAGCAGTTCTTC
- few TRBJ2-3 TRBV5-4 CASSLVAGGTDTQYF TGTGCCAGCAGTTTGGTCGCAGGGGGCACAGATACGCAGTATTTT
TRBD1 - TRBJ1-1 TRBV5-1 CASSPGQARAEAFF TGCGCCAGCAGCCCTGGACAGGCGAGGGCTGAAGCTTTCTTT
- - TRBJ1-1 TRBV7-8 CASSKQGVWTEAFF TGTGCCAGCAGCAAACAGGGAGTATGGACTGAAGCTTTCTTT
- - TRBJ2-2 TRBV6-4 CASSLRGDTWPGELFF TGTGCCAGCAGCCTAAGGGGGGATACATGGCCCGGGGAGCTGTTTTTT
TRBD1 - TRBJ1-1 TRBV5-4 CASSRQGLEMNTEAFF TGTGCCAGCAGCCGACAGGGTTTGGAGATGAACACTGAAGCTTTCTTT
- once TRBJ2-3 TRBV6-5 CASSPPGTDTQYF TGTGCCAGCAGCCCCCCAGGGACAGATACGCAGTATTTT
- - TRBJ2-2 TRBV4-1 CASKWTPSNTGELFF TGCGCCAGCAAGTGGACTCCATCGAACACCGGGGAGCTGTTTTTT